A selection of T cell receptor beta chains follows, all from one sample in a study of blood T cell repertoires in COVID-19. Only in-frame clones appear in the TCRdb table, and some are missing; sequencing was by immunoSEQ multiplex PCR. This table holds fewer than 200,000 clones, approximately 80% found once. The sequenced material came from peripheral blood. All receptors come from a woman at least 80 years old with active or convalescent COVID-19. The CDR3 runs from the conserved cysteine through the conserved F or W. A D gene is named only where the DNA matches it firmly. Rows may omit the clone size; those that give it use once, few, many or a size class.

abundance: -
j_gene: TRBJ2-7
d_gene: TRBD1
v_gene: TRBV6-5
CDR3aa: CASRGTGWHEQYF
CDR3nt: TGTGCCAGCAGGGGGACAGGGTGGCACGAGCAGTACTTC

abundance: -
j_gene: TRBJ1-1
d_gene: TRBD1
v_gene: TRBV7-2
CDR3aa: CASKTGGFGLGEAFF
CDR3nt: TGTGCCAGCAAAACAGGGGGCTTCGGATTAGGTGAAGCTTTCTTT

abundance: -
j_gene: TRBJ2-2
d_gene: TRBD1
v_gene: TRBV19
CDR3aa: CASSSRTGTTTGELFF
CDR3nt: TGTGCCAGTAGCTCCCGGACAGGTACAACGACCGGGGAGCTGTTTTTT

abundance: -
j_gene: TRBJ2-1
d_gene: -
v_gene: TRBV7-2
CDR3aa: CASSFNRDNEQFF
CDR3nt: TGTGCCAGCAGCTTCAACAGGGACAATGAGCAGTTCTTC

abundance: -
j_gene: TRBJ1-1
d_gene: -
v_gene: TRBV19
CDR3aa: CASRDRRNTEAFF
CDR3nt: TGTGCCAGTCGCGACAGGAGGAACACTGAAGCTTTCTTT

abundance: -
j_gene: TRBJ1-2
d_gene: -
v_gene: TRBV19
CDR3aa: CASSIGTTSYGYTF
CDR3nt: TGTGCCAGTAGTATTGGGACAACATCCTATGGCTACACCTTC

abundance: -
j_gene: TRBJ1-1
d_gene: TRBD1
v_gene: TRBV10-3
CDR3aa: CAITTGTGNTEAFF
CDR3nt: TGTGCCATCACGACAGGGACGGGGAACACTGAAGCTTTCTTT

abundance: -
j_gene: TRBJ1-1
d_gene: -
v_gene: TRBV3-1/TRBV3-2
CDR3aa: CASSHSRGGWVRTEAFF
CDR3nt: TGTGCCAGCAGCCACTCCCGGGGGGGTTGGGTGAGGACTGAAGCTTTCTTT

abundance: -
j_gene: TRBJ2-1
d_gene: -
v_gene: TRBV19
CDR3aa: CASSIPGQLNNEQFF
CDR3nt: TGTGCCAGTAGTATACCAGGGCAGCTAAACAATGAGCAGTTCTTC

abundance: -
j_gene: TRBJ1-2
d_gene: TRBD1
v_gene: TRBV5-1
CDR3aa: CASSSTGDNNYGYTF
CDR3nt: TGCGCCAGCAGCTCGACAGGGGATAACAACTATGGCTACACCTTC

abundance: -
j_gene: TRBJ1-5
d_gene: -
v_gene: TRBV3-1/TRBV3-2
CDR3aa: CASSQSSGVNQPQHF
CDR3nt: TGTGCCAGCAGCCAGTCCTCAGGGGTCAATCAGCCCCAGCATTTT

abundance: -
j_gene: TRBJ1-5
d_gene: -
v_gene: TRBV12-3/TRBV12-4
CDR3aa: CASSFSGQPQHF
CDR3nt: TGTGCCAGCAGTTTCAGCGGTCAGCCCCAGCATTTT

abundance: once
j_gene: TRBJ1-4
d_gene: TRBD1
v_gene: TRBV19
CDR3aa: CASSSPAGQGAKKLFF
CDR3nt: TGTGCCAGTAGTTCCCCCGCGGGACAGGGGGCGAAAAAACTGTTTTTT

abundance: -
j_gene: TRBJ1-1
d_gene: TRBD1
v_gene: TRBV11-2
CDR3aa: CASSWADRVLTEAFF
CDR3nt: TGTGCCAGCAGCTGGGCAGACAGGGTGTTGACTGAAGCTTTCTTT

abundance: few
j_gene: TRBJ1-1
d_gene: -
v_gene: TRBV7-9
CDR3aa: CASSLTGWRGGNTEAFF
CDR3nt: TGTGCCAGCAGCTTAACTGGCTGGAGGGGAGGGAACACTGAAGCTTTCTTT

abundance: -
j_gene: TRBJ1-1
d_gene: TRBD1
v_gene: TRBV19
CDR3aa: CASDRGLYGTEAFF
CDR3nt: TGTGCCAGCGACAGGGGATTATATGGGACTGAAGCTTTCTTT

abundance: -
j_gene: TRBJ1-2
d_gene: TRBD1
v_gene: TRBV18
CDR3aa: CASSKTPSGTGGTDGYTF
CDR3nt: TGTGCCAGCTCAAAGACCCCAAGTGGGACAGGGGGTACAGATGGCTACACCTTC

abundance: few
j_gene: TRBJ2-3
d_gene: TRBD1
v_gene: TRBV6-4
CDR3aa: CASSKETGGWPNTQYF
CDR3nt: TGTGCCAGCAGTAAAGAGACAGGGGGGTGGCCGAATACGCAGTATTTT

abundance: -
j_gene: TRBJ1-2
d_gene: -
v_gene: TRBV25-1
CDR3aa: CASPNRASYGYTF
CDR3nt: TGTGCCAGTCCCAACAGGGCGAGCTATGGCTACACCTTC